These T cell receptor beta chains were read from a single sample in a study of T cells in Graves' hyperthyroidism and ophthalmopathy. TCRdb used MiXCR to reprocess the multiplex PCR reads, holding one entry per CDR3 protein. The sample has a few hundred thousand distinct CDR3 sequences; 15% to 20% are singletons. Sample: blood. Source of these receptors: a woman aged 40 to 50 with Graves' ophthalmopathy. CDR3s include the opening cysteine and the closing phenylalanine or tryptophan. The order of the fields is J gene, V gene, clone size, CDR3 length, D gene, CDR3 protein, CDR3 DNA. A D gene is named only where the DNA matches it firmly. Some rows have no size entry. The others give once, few or many, or a class for an expanded clone.

>TRBJ2-7|TRBV10-2|.|16|TRBD2
CASSSGLAGFLREQYF
TGCGCCAGCAGTTCGGGACTAGCGGGGTTCCTTCGGGAGCAGTACTTC
>TRBJ1-5|TRBV27|many|14|.
CASSPGGVAQPQHF
TGTGCCAGCAGTCCCGGGGGTGTGGCTCAGCCCCAGCATTTT
>TRBJ1-2|TRBV4-1|many|14|.
CASSGPGQSYGYTF
TGCGCCAGCAGCGGACCGGGACAAAGCTATGGCTACACCTTC
>TRBJ2-7|TRBV20-1|many|12|.
CSAKRTVYEQYF
TGCAGTGCGAAAAGGACAGTGTACGAGCAGTACTTC
>TRBJ2-7|TRBV12-3/TRBV12-4|many|13|TRBD1
CASSFSDRGLEYF
TGTGCCAGCAGTTTCTCTGACAGGGGGCTGGAGTACTTC
>TRBJ1-2|TRBV10-3|many|13|.
CAISESGTYGYTF
TGTGCCATCAGTGAGTCAGGGACCTATGGCTACACCTTC
>TRBJ1-5|TRBV10-3|many|16|TRBD1
CAISVDRDYSNQPQHF
TGTGCCATCAGTGTGGACAGGGACTATAGCAATCAGCCCCAGCATTTT
>TRBJ2-5|TRBV6-5|many|14|.
CASGRDIGQETQYF
TGTGCCAGCGGGCGGGATATTGGCCAAGAGACCCAGTACTTC
>TRBJ2-7|TRBV6-2/TRBV6-3|.|15|.
CASSPRASGYGEQYF
TGTGCCAGCAGTCCTAGGGCAAGCGGTTACGGGGAGCAGTACTTC
>TRBJ2-7|TRBV6-2/TRBV6-3|many|13|TRBD1
CASSPVTGGEQYF
TGTGCCAGCAGTCCCGTGACAGGGGGCGAGCAGTACTTC
>TRBJ2-7|TRBV28|.|16|.
CASSEEPLASSYEQYF
TGTGCCAGCAGTGAAGAGCCCTTAGCGAGCTCCTACGAGCAGTACTTC
>TRBJ2-5|TRBV18|many|14|.
CASSPLSGQETQYF
TGTGCCAGCTCACCACTCAGCGGCCAAGAGACCCAGTACTTC
>TRBJ2-7|TRBV15|many|18|TRBD1
CATSRDLNHRGRTYEQYF
TGTGCCACCAGCAGAGATCTTAACCACAGGGGGCGAACGTACGAGCAGTACTTC
>TRBJ2-5|TRBV30|.|14|TRBD2
CAWRGLAGQETQYF
TGTGCCTGGAGGGGACTAGCGGGACAAGAGACCCAGTACTTC
>TRBJ2-7|TRBV29-1|many|16|TRBD1
CSVDGTGGGTAYEQYF
TGCAGCGTTGATGGGACAGGGGGAGGAACGGCCTACGAGCAGTACTTC
>TRBJ1-1|TRBV30|many|11|.
CAWGQNTEAFF
TGTGCCTGGGGACAGAACACTGAAGCTTTCTTT
>TRBJ2-7|TRBV6-1|.|17|TRBD2
CASSEATFAGGPYEQYF
TGTGCCAGCAGTGAAGCGACTTTTGCGGGAGGGCCCTACGAGCAGTACTTC
>TRBJ2-7|TRBV12-3/TRBV12-4|many|11|.
CASGFPYEQYF
TGTGCCAGCGGTTTCCCCTACGAGCAGTACTTC
>TRBJ1-2|TRBV19|.|16|TRBD1
CASSSGQGEWIKGYTF
TGTGCCAGTAGTTCGGGACAGGGGGAATGGATTAAAGGCTACACCTTC
>TRBJ2-7|TRBV28|many|16|TRBD2
CASRRTSGSASYEQYF
TGTGCCAGCAGACGGACTAGCGGGAGTGCGTCCTACGAGCAGTACTTC
>TRBJ2-7|TRBV6-5|many|14|.
CASSTSGGSYEQYF
TGTGCCAGCAGCACGAGTGGGGGGTCCTACGAGCAGTACTTC
>TRBJ1-2|TRBV20-1|.|13|TRBD1
CSASSGQGEGYTF
TGCAGTGCTAGCTCCGGACAGGGGGAGGGCTACACCTTC
>TRBJ2-7|TRBV28|many|20|TRBD2
CASSFPTSHASGRDSYEQYF
TGTGCCAGCAGTTTCCCGACCTCTCATGCTAGCGGGAGGGACTCCTACGAGCAGTACTTC
>TRBJ1-5|TRBV19|.|16|TRBD1
CASSIATGSASQPQHF
TGTGCCAGTAGTATAGCGACAGGGTCGGCGAGTCAGCCCCAGCATTTT
>TRBJ2-7|TRBV27|many|14|TRBD2
CASSLTSGPYEQYF
TGTGCCAGCAGTTTAACTAGCGGACCCTACGAGCAGTACTTC
>TRBJ1-1|TRBV29-1|.|13|.
CSFRVPLNTEAFF
TGCAGCTTTCGCGTGCCATTGAACACTGAAGCTTTCTTT
>TRBJ2-7|TRBV28|many|14|TRBD2
CASSLGGEGYEQYF
TGTGCCAGCAGTTTGGGAGGGGAGGGCTACGAGCAGTACTTC
>TRBJ1-5|TRBV6-5|many|14|.
CASSNRVGNQPQHF
TGTGCCAGCAGTAACAGGGTCGGCAATCAGCCCCAGCATTTT
>TRBJ1-5|TRBV19|many|15|.
CASSVPGLINQPQHF
TGTGCCAGTAGTGTACCGGGACTAATAAATCAGCCCCAGCATTTT
>TRBJ2-2|TRBV19|many|14|.
CASSGGGAGGELFF
TGTGCCAGTAGTGGAGGGGGCGCGGGCGGGGAGCTGTTTTTT
>TRBJ1-1|TRBV15|many|18|.
CATSRDIRGPTVNTEAFF
TGTGCCACCAGCAGAGATATCAGGGGCCCTACCGTGAACACTGAAGCTTTCTTT
>TRBJ2-5|TRBV18|few|14|.
CASSSRLKPETQYF
TGTGCCAGCTCATCACGACTGAAACCAGAGACCCAGTACTTC
>TRBJ2-4|TRBV29-1|many|13|.
CSVVDGGFNIQYF
TGCAGCGTTGTCGACGGGGGATTCAACATTCAGTACTTC
>TRBJ2-2|TRBV6-5|many|16|.
CASSYSRGPNTGELFF
TGTGCCAGCAGTTACTCCAGGGGTCCGAACACCGGGGAGCTGTTTTTT
>TRBJ2-5|TRBV6-1|many|12|.
CASAGLGKTQYF
TGTGCCAGCGCTGGGTTGGGAAAGACCCAGTACTTC
>TRBJ2-2|TRBV12-5|once|13|TRBD1
CASASDRGRALFF
TGTGCTAGTGCCTCGGACAGGGGGCGCGCGCTGTTTTTT
>TRBJ2-2|TRBV6-2/TRBV6-3|many|15|.
CASSAPWAATGELFF
TGTGCCAGCAGCGCCCCCTGGGCAGCCACCGGGGAGCTGTTTTTT
>TRBJ2-5|TRBV12-3/TRBV12-4|many|15|.
CASSLRPGAEETQYF
TGTGCCAGCAGTTTACGGCCAGGGGCGGAGGAGACCCAGTACTTC
>TRBJ2-5|TRBV5-6|.|16|TRBD2
CASSWYLAGAGETQYF
TGTGCCAGCAGCTGGTATCTAGCGGGAGCAGGGGAGACCCAGTACTTC
>TRBJ1-5|TRBV28|many|15|.
CASSLGRGGSQPQHF
TGTGCCAGCAGTTTGGGCAGGGGAGGTAGTCAGCCCCAGCATTTT
>TRBJ2-7|TRBV28|many|15|TRBD2
CASSGTSGATYEQYF
TGTGCCAGCAGTGGGACTAGCGGAGCTACCTACGAGCAGTACTTC
>TRBJ2-4|TRBV28|many|16|TRBD1
CASSSPGTGRGNIQYF
TGTGCCAGCAGTTCCCCTGGGACAGGGAGAGGAAACATTCAGTACTTC
>TRBJ2-3|TRBV6-1|many|15|TRBD2
CASKKTSGIADTQYF
TGTGCCAGCAAAAAGACTAGCGGGATCGCAGATACGCAGTATTTT
>TRBJ2-5|TRBV7-7|many|15|TRBD1
CASSLAAGGGETQYF
TGTGCTAGCAGCTTAGCGGCAGGGGGCGGGGAGACCCAGTACTTC
>TRBJ2-7|TRBV29-1|.|13|.
CSVRVGSRVEQYF
TGCAGCGTCCGTGTCGGTTCTCGGGTCGAGCAGTACTTC
>TRBJ2-7|TRBV7-2|many|14|TRBD2
CASSLAAGDYEQYF
TGTGCCAGCAGCTTAGCTGCGGGAGACTACGAGCAGTACTTC
>TRBJ2-5|TRBV6-5|.|16|.
CASSYSPRTGVETQYF
TGTGCCAGCAGTTACTCGCCCAGGACGGGGGTAGAGACCCAGTACTTC
>TRBJ2-2|TRBV30|many|15|TRBD1
CAWSRTGRDTGELFF
TGTGCCTGGTCCCGGACAGGGCGGGACACCGGGGAGCTGTTTTTT
>TRBJ1-3|TRBV20-1|many|14|TRBD1
CSAVQGAVGNTIYF
TGCAGTGCTGTACAGGGGGCTGTGGGAAACACCATATATTTT